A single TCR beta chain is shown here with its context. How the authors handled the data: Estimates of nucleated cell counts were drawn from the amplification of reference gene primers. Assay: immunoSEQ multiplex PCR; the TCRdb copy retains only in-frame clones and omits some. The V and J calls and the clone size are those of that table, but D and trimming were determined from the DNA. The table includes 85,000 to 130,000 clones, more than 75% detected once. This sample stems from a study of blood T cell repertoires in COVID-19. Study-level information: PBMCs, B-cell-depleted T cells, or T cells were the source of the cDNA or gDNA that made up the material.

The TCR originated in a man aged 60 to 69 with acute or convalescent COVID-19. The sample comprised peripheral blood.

The CDR3 DNA reads TGTGCCAGCTCGTTGTCAGGGGTGGGTGGCTACACCTTC. This codes for CASSLSGVGGYTF. V usage is TRBV2 and J usage is TRBJ1-2; D may be TRBD1 (6 bases). Germline lookup yields CDR1 SNHLY and CDR2 FYNNEI. V was shortened by 8 bases and J by 7 bases, with 17 bases between the two germline ends. CDR3 length: 13 amino acids.